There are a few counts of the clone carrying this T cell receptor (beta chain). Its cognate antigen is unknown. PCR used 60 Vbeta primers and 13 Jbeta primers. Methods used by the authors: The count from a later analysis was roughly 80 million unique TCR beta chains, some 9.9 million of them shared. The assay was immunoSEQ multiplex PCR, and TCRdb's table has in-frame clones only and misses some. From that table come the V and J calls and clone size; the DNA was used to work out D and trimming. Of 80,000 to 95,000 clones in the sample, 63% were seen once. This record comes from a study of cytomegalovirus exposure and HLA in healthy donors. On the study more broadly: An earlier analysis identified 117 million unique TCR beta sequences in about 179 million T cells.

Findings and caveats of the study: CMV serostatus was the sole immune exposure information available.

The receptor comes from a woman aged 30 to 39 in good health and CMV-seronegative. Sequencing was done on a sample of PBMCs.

The CDR3 is CASSVDRRSSYEQYF. DNA for the CDR3: TGTGCCAGCAGTGTAGACAGAAGGAGCTCCTACGAGCAGTACTTC. This chain joins TRBV2 and TRBJ2-7, with D possibly matching TRBD1 (5 bases). CDR1 and CDR2 from the germline V gene are SNHLY and FYNNEI. The CDR3 runs 15 residues. Trimming cost V 4 bases and J 0 bases, with 13 bases left between them.